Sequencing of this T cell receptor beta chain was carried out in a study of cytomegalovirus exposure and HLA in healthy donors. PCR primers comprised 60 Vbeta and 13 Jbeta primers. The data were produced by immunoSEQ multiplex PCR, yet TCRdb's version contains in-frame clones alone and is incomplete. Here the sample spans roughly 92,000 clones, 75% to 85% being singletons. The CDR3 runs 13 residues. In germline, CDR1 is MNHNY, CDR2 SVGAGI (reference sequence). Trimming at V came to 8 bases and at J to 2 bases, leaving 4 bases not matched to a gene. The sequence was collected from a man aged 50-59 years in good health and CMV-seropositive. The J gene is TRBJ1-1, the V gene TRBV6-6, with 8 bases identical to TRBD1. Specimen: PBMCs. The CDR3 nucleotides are TGTGCCAGCCACAGGGGGGGAAACACTGAAGCTTTCTTT. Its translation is CASHRGGNTEAFF.